Sequencing of this TCR beta chain was carried out in a study of T cell repertoires in cytomegalovirus infection. Study background: Carrying CMV and the relevant HLA type showed in public TCR beta signatures.

TCRdb recomputed calls from the reads with MiXCR, one row per CDR3 protein. The repertoire includes fewer than 200,000 distinct CDR3 sequences, about 15% of them detected once, and roughly 27% sits in the top ten. Trimming pared 2 bases from V and 10 bases from J, leaving 12 bases between. The CDR3 has 14 residues. CDR1 MGHDK and CDR2 SYGVNS come from the germline V gene. The source of this sequence is a human donor in good health (CMV status not recorded). Some clones in this sample may be carry-over from other donors' samples. This chain joins TRBV25-1 and TRBJ1-6; D unresolved. Source material: PBMCs. CDR3 sequence (DNA): TGTGCCAGCAGTGAAACCGTAAGGAGGTCACCCCTCCACTTT. It translates to CASSETVRRSPLHF.